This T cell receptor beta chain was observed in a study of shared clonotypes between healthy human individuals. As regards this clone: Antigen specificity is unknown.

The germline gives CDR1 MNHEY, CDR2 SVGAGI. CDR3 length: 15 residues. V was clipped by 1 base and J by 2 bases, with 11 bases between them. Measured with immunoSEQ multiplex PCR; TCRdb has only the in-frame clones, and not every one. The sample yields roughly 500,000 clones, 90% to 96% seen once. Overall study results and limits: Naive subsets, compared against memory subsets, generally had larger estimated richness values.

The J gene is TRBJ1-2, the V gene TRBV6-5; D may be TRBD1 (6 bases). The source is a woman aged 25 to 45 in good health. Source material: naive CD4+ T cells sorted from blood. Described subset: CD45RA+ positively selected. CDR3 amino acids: CASSYYVGTNYGYTF. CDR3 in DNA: TGTGCCAGCAGTTACTACGTCGGGACAAACTATGGCTACACCTTC.